These 8 T cell receptor beta chains came from one sample sequenced in a study of T cell responses to AZD1222 COVID-19 vaccine. Assay used: immunoSEQ multiplex PCR; TCRdb lists only in-frame clones, some missing. Seen here are 90,000 to 130,000 clones, roughly 80% observed once, and the top ten hold roughly 9.9%. Sequenced here: peripheral blood, sampled on day 0 of AZD1222 vaccination. The receptors shown here come from an adult in good health.

This sequence joins TRBV5-1 and TRBJ1-4; D uncertain. Trimming took 2 bases from V and 5 from J, leaving 13 bases between them. CDR1 is SGHRS, CDR2 YFSETQ, per germline. The CDR3 runs 15 residues. CDR3 sequence: CASSLGGYRNEKLFF. Written as DNA, the CDR3 is TGCGCCAGCAGCTTAGGTGGTTATAGAAATGAAAAACTGTTTTTT.

This clone was seen just once. V gene TRBV27 combines with J gene TRBJ1-3, with D uncertain. V was cut by 5 bases and J by 0 bases, with 11 bases left in between. The CDR3 extends over 15 amino acids. CDR1 is MNHEY and CDR2 is SMNVEV in the germline V gene (reference sequence). CDR3 amino acids: CASSPHGNSGNTIYF. The CDR3 bases are TGTGCCAGCAGTCCCCACGGCAACTCTGGAAACACCATATATTTT.

This clone has only a few counts. This chain links TRBV7-3 with TRBJ2-3; 10 bases align to TRBD2. The germline V gene has CDR1 SGHTA and CDR2 FQGTGA. J gave up 6 bases and V 4 bases, and 10 bases lay outside the gene matches. The CDR3 spans 16 residues. CDR3 DNA: TGTGCCAGCAGCTCCCGAGCCTCAGCGGGGGGGGATACGCAGTATTTT. This codes for CASSSRASAGGDTQYF.

The DNA for the CDR3 is TGTGCCAGCAGCGTGGGATTTGGAGACTATGGCTACACCTTC. Its translation: CASSVGFGDYGYTF. This chain uses TRBV9 with TRBJ1-2; no reliable D call. The CDR3 spans 14 residues. In germline, CDR1 is SGDLS, CDR2 YYNGEE. V was shortened by 2 bases and J by 3 bases, with 11 bases between the two germline ends.

The V call is TRBV10-3, the J call TRBJ2-1; 8 positions match TRBD1. Germline V lookup: CDR1 ENHRY, CDR2 SYGVKD. The CDR3 is 13 amino acids. Losses at the gene ends were 8 bases for V and 8 bases for J; bases not matched to a gene: 8. The CDR3 protein is CAIGSRGLDEQFF. The CDR3, as DNA: TGTGCCATCGGGTCCAGGGGGCTCGATGAGCAGTTCTTC.

As regards this clone: Other DNA sequences in this specimen translate into the identical CDR3. The gene calls are TRBV3-1 (or the pseudogene TRBV3-2) and TRBJ1-3; D might be TRBD1 (6 bases). The CDR3 has 14 residues. With 4 bases removed from V and 4 bases from J, the gap between germline ends came to 11 bases. Looked up from germline, CDR1 is LGHDT and CDR2 is YNNKEL (reference sequence). CDR3 in DNA: TGTGCCAGCAGCCTTACAGGGTCCGGAAACACCATATATTTT. It encodes CASSLTGSGNTIYF.

V usage is TRBV7-9 and J usage is TRBJ2-5; 8 bases match TRBD1. The CDR3 contains 13 residues. Unmatched junction bases numbered 5, after V lost 8 bases and J lost 3 bases. The germline V gene encodes CDR1 SEHNR and CDR2 FQNEAQ (reference sequence). CDR3 sequence (DNA): TGTGCCAGCGGACAGACAGGGGAAGAGACCCAGTACTTC. Translated, it gives CASGQTGEETQYF.

A single count supports this clone. The V call is TRBV28, the J call TRBJ2-5; D may be TRBD1 (6 bases). Trimming shortened V by 3 bases and J by 7 bases, and 12 bases separated the two germline ends. This CDR3 spans 13 amino acids. Germline CDR1 and CDR2: MDHEN and SYDVKM. The CDR3 loop is CASSFPGVGTQYF. The CDR3 region has the DNA TGTGCCAGCAGTTTTCCAGGGGTAGGGACCCAGTACTTC.